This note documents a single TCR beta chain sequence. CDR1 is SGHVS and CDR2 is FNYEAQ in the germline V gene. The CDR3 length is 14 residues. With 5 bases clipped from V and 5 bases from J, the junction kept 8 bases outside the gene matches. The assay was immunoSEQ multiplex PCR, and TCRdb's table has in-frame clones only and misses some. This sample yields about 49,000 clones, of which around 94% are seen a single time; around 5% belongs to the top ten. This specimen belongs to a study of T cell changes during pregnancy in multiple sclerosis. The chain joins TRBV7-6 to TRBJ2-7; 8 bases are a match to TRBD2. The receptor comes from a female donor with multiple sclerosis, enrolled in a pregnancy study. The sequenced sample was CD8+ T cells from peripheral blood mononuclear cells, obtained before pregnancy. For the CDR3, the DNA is TGTGCCAGCAGCGAAGGACTAGCAATCCACGAGCAGTACTTC. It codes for CASSEGLAIHEQYF.